This T cell receptor beta chain was profiled in a study of cytomegalovirus exposure and HLA in healthy donors. Study details: The Caucasian-associated ancestry cluster held around 81% of a few hundred genotyped donors. General study findings and limits: The authors assumed roughly uniform sequencing depth across donors for presence/absence analyses. Rarity characterized most TCR sequences, yet some public TCRs appeared in many donors.

About this clone: Its specificity is unknown.

A multiplex PCR was run with 60 Vbeta primers and 13 Jbeta primers. Generated by immunoSEQ multiplex PCR, the TCRdb table keeps only in-frame clones and is missing some. Its clone listing holds about 130,000 clones. Germline assignment: CDR1 ENHRY and CDR2 SYGVKD. Trimming at V came to 3 bases and at J to 6 bases, leaving 4 bases not matched to a gene. The CDR3 is 14 amino acids. The source is a woman aged 40 to 50 in good health and CMV-seronegative. Sequencing was performed on PBMCs. The chain couples TRBV10-3 to TRBJ1-5; 8 bases agree with TRBD1. The CDR3 DNA reads as TGTGCCATCAGTGAAGGGACAGGCGGTCAGCCCCAGCATTTT. This gives the protein CAISEGTGGQPQHF.